These 20 T cell receptor beta chains originate from one sample sequenced in a study of technical replicates of blood from several donors. Produced via immunoSEQ multiplex PCR; TCRdb's table is partial and in-frame only. Here the sample spans more than 90,000 clones, nearly 97% being singletons. The sequenced sample consisted of T cells isolated from PBMCs. The source is a human donor in good health.

The chain carries TRBV27 and TRBJ2-5; 8 bases are a match to TRBD2. CDR1 and CDR2 (germline): MNHEY, SMNVEV (reference sequence). V shed 2 bases and J 5 bases; nucleotides not matched to a gene: 7. There are 15 residues in the CDR3. The CDR3 is CASSLAGGIRETQYF. The CDR3 DNA follows: TGTGCCAGCAGTTTAGCGGGGGGCATTAGGGAGACCCAGTACTTC.

This chain connects TRBV19 to TRBJ1-5; no clear D gene. The CDR3 consists of 14 residues. In germline, CDR1 is LNHDA, CDR2 SQIVND (reference sequence). V lost 3 bases to trimming and J lost 8 bases, with 14 bases between them. CDR3 sequence (DNA): TGTGCCAGTAGTATGTCCCAGGAAGTAAAGCCCCAGCATTTT. Protein: CASSMSQEVKPQHF.

This chain links TRBV7-9 with TRBJ1-5; D is uncertain. The CDR3 has 19 amino acids. Germline loops: CDR1 SEHNR, CDR2 FQNEAQ (reference sequence). Trimming cost V 5 bases and J 0 bases, with 23 bases left between them. The CDR3 spells CASSHQPRLSEGSNQPQHF. CDR3 bases: TGTGCCAGCAGCCACCAACCGAGGTTGTCGGAAGGTAGCAATCAGCCCCAGCATTTT.

The V and J genes are TRBV10-3 and TRBJ2-7; the D gene is possibly TRBD1 (5 bases). Trimming took off 10 bases at V and 0 bases at J, with 13 bases between the two ends. CDR3 size: 13 residues. Per the germline V gene, CDR1 is ENHRY and CDR2 is SYGVKD. The CDR3 protein is CATYSTVSYEQYF. CDR3 coding DNA: TGTGCCACCTACTCGACAGTCTCCTACGAGCAGTACTTC.

This chain links TRBV4-1 with TRBJ1-5, with a tentative D call TRBD1 (5 bases). In germline, CDR1 is MGHRA, CDR2 YSYEKL. This CDR3 spans 14 amino acids. Between the trimmed V and J ends, which lost 6 bases and 5 bases, there was a span of 14 bases. Here the CDR3 reads CASSYQGRDQPQHF. CDR3 in DNA: TGCGCCAGCAGTTACCAGGGTCGCGATCAGCCCCAGCATTTT.

The rearrangement uses TRBV11-2 and TRBJ2-7, with 7 bases that match TRBD1. The V gene's germline CDR1 is SGHAT and CDR2 FQNNGV. V gave up 3 bases and J gave up 5 bases; unmatched junction bases: 7. The CDR3 totals 14 residues. CDR3 loop: CASSLSDTGDEQYF. The CDR3 DNA follows: TGTGCCAGCAGCTTGTCGGATACAGGGGACGAGCAGTACTTC.

The rearrangement uses TRBV28 and TRBJ1-2; perhaps TRBD1 as D (5 bases). Germline CDR1 is MDHEN and CDR2 is SYDVKM. This CDR3 has 12 residues. The V end lost 8 bases, the J end lost 5 bases, and 12 bases lay between the germline ends. The CDR3 DNA reads TGTGCCAGCGGGATGACAGCTTATGGCTACACCTTC. It codes for CASGMTAYGYTF.

The V and J genes are TRBV28 and TRBJ2-7; 7 nucleotides align to TRBD2. This CDR3 is 12 amino acids long. Germline V gene lookup returns CDR1 MDHEN and CDR2 SYDVKM. J lost 2 bases, V lost 8 bases, and 3 bases had no gene match. The CDR3 region has the DNA TGTGCCAGCGGGGCGGGGGCCTACGAGCAGTACTTC. Translating gives CASGAGAYEQYF.

The chain has TRBV15 and TRBJ2-1, with 12 positions matching TRBD2. V shed 7 bases, J shed 0 bases, and the junction held 7 bases outside the gene matches. The CDR3 loop spans 17 amino acids. Germline values: CDR1 LNHNV, CDR2 YYDKDF (reference sequence). The DNA of the CDR3 is TGTGCCACCACTCTCGGACTAGCGGGAAACTCCTACAATGAGCAGTTCTTC. It codes for CATTLGLAGNSYNEQFF.

The gene calls are TRBV6-1 and TRBJ1-2; 9 nucleotides agree with TRBD1. Per the germline V gene, CDR1 is MNHNS and CDR2 is SASEGT. The CDR3 is 16 amino acids. V lost 4 bases, J lost 3 bases, and 9 bases stayed unmatched. The CDR3 loop is CASSGKGQGLYYGYTF. Written as DNA, the CDR3 is TGTGCCAGCAGTGGGAAGGGACAGGGTTTGTACTATGGCTACACCTTC.

V gene TRBV7-8 combines with J gene TRBJ2-3; the match to TRBD2 covers 9 bases. The germline gives CDR1 SGHVS, CDR2 FQNEAQ. CDR3 length: 16 amino acids. Trimming took 5 bases from V and 3 from J; bases not matched to a gene: 9. The CDR3 region has the DNA TGTGCCAGCAGCCCAGAGCGGGGGGTCGATACAGATACGCAGTATTTT. It specifies CASSPERGVDTDTQYF.

The rearrangement links TRBV19 to TRBJ2-6; 7 nucleotides match TRBD1. Germline trimming cut 0 bases from V and 2 bases from J; bases unmatched to any gene: 1. Germline V gene lookup returns CDR1 LNHDA and CDR2 SQIVND (reference sequence). This CDR3 is built from 16 residues. CDR3 sequence reads: CASSIEDRAGANVLTF. The CDR3 DNA is TGTGCCAGTAGTATAGAAGACAGGGCTGGGGCCAACGTCCTGACTTTC.

The chain links TRBV5-1 to TRBJ2-1; TRBD1 matches 7 bases. Germline V gene data show CDR1 as SGHRS and CDR2 as YFSETQ. The CDR3 is made up of 14 amino acids. V gave up 4 bases and J gave up 3 bases; unmatched junction bases: 4. In nucleotides, the CDR3 is TGCGCCAGCAGCCCAGGACAGGTCTACAATGAGCAGTTCTTC. Its translation: CASSPGQVYNEQFF.

The rearrangement uses TRBV5-1 and TRBJ2-7, with D perhaps TRBD1 (6 bases). V gave up 0 bases and J gave up 6 bases, with 16 bases separating them. CDR3 length equals 15 residues. CDR1 and CDR2 (germline): SGHRS, YFSETQ. The chain's CDR3 is CASSLAVGAPGEQYF. The CDR3 nucleotides are TGCGCCAGCAGCTTGGCCGTGGGGGCCCCGGGCGAGCAGTACTTC.

This rearrangement joins TRBV27 to TRBJ2-5, with D tentatively TRBD2 (5 bases). V dropped 6 bases and J dropped 7 bases, with 9 bases sitting between them. Germline V gene lookup returns CDR1 MNHEY and CDR2 SMNVEV (reference sequence). The CDR3 extends over 11 amino acids. CDR3 protein: CASSPGGTQYF. In nucleotides, the CDR3 is TGTGCCAGCAGCCCCGGAGGGACCCAGTACTTC.

The V call is TRBV19, the J call TRBJ1-6; D perhaps matches TRBD1 (6 bases). The CDR3 is 14 amino acids. The germline V gene encodes CDR1 LNHDA and CDR2 SQIVND (reference sequence). V was clipped by 6 bases and J by 7 bases, with 13 bases between them. The CDR3 is CASRFRDNNSPLHF. The CDR3 nucleotides read TGTGCCAGTAGGTTCCGGGACAACAATTCACCCCTCCACTTT.

This clone appeared a single time. The V gene is TRBV6-5, the J gene TRBJ2-7; 7 bases map to TRBD2. This CDR3 is built from 13 residues. Germline V gene lookup returns CDR1 MNHEY and CDR2 SVGAGI. V shed 7 bases, J shed 5 bases, and the junction held 8 bases outside the gene matches. CDR3 sequence: CASMLAARHEQYF. Written as DNA, the CDR3 is TGTGCCAGCATGCTAGCGGCAAGGCACGAGCAGTACTTC.

This clone has just one count. V is TRBV5-7 and J is TRBJ1-3; TRBD1 matches at 7 bases. Being an ORF, TRBV5-7 has a function that is uncertain. This CDR3 spans 15 amino acids. With 4 bases clipped from V and 4 bases from J, the junction kept 8 bases outside the gene matches. CDR3 residues: CASSHNRGSGNTIYF. DNA of the CDR3: TGTGCCAGCAGCCATAACAGGGGTTCGGGAAACACCATATATTTT.

The chain couples TRBV5-6 to TRBJ1-4, with TRBD1 matching 10 bases. This CDR3 has 18 residues. Trimming took 3 bases from V and 6 from J; bases not matched to a gene: 14. The V gene's germline CDR1 is SGHDT and CDR2 YYEEEE. CDR3 nucleotide sequence: TGTGCCAGCAGCTGGTTCGGGACAGGGGTATTAGTTGATGAAAAACTGTTTTTT. The encoded protein is CASSWFGTGVLVDEKLFF. Full variable domain (rest looked up from reference TRBV5-6 and TRBJ1-4): DAGVTQSPTHLIKTRGQQVTLRCSPKSGHDTVSWYQQALGQGPQFIFQYYEEEERQRGNFPDRFSGHQFPNYSSELNVNALLLGDSALYLCASSWFGTGVLVDEKLFFGSGTQLSVL.

V usage is TRBV28 and J usage is TRBJ2-1; tentative D call: TRBD2 (5 bases). From germline, CDR1 is MDHEN and CDR2 SYDVKM. This CDR3 spans 12 amino acids. V was pared by 3 bases and J by 7 bases, with 7 bases between. CDR3 amino acids: CASSFPGNEQFF. The DNA of the CDR3 is TGTGCCAGCAGTTTCCCGGGGAATGAGCAGTTCTTC.